The clone carrying this TCR beta chain was seen only once. Sequencing of TCR beta was performed on blood CD8+ T cells and on blood CD4+ T cells. TEMRA cells were FACS-enriched, with CD8+ and CD4+ T cells isolated negatively. The data belong to a study of CD8 T cells in Susac syndrome. The V end lost 4 bases, the J end lost 2 bases, and 8 bases lay between the germline ends. The CDR3 is 13 residues long. The germline gives CDR1 MNHEY, CDR2 SMNVEV (reference sequence). Reverse transcription of roughly 0.5 to 1 ug RNA was carried out with random hexamers. The method of amplification for TCR beta CDR3 was immunoSEQ multiplex PCR, covering 54 Vbeta and 13 Jbeta. TCRdb reprocessed the immunoSEQ multiplex PCR reads with MiXCR, giving one entry per CDR3 protein. Of 200,000 or so distinct CDR3 sequences in the sample, approximately 90% were seen once.

The sequencing input was CD8+ T cells from PBMCs. This receptor was obtained from a human donor with multiple sclerosis. This chain joins TRBV27 and TRBJ2-5, with D possibly TRBD2 on 6 matching bases. CDR3 in DNA: TGTGCCAGCAGTTACGGGGGTCAAGAGACCCAGTACTTC. It is translated as CASSYGGQETQYF.